The present T cell receptor (beta chain) was sequenced within a study of naive and memory T cell subsets. Study-level findings and limits: Possibly reflecting memory cells re-expressing CD45RA, a few larger clonotypes occurred in naive repertoires, especially CD8.

An equimolar mix of two oligonucleotides served as the beta constant-region primer for TRBC1 and TRBC2. Nested alpha and beta constant-region primers with the SP2 primer drove four PCR rounds on ligated cDNA. TCRdb reprocessed the UMI-ligation and nested PCR reads via MiXCR and lists one record per CDR3 protein. The profile shows roughly 100,000 distinct CDR3 sequences, about 14% of them singletons. CMV status came from CD4+ IFNgamma after overnight CMV lysate stimulation. The CDR3 runs to 12 residues. Germline V gene lookup returns CDR1 SQVTM and CDR2 ANQGSEA. Trimming left V 4 bases short and J 10 bases short, with 16 bases between. This clonotype was seen ten or more times. Its antigen remains unknown.

The V gene is TRBV29-1, the J gene TRBJ1-1; D gene uncertain. This receptor was taken from a human donor in good health. Sequencing used naive CD8+ T cells from blood. The CDR3 nucleotides are TGCAGCGTTGGAGATATTCTGGTCGGAGCTTTCTTT. It codes for CSVGDILVGAFF.